One sample yielded the 22 T cell receptor beta chains listed below, sequenced in a study of CD8 T cells in ankylosing spondylitis. Broader study findings: The study identified a TCR beta motif of several highly homologous variants that appeared characteristic of ankylosing spondylitis blood.

In TCRdb, the 5' RACE reads were re-called with MiXCR into one record per CDR3 protein. The table has around 440,000 distinct CDR3 sequences, roughly a sixth seen once. Their target antigens are unknown. The sequenced sample was blood, either unsorted or a sorted T cell fraction (not recorded which). The receptor source for this set is a male donor with ankylosing spondylitis.

This clonotype was picked up a small number of times. This chain's CDR3 is CAWSTGSNTGELFF. The DNA of the CDR3 is TGTGCCTGGAGTACGGGTTCGAACACCGGGGAGCTGTTTTTT. V gene TRBV30 combines with J gene TRBJ2-2; D gene uncertain. Looked up from germline, CDR1 is GTSNPN and CDR2 is SVGIG (reference sequence). CDR3 length: 14 residues. V was pared by 2 bases and J by 0 bases, with 7 bases between.

The chain employs TRBV28 and TRBJ2-1; 8 bases match TRBD1. Trimming took 5 bases from V and 4 from J; bases not matched to a gene: 16. This CDR3 region has 18 residues. From germline, CDR1 is MDHEN and CDR2 SYDVKM. The CDR3 DNA reads TGTGCCAGCAGTCCGAGCCCCCACGGACAGGGATGGTACAATGAGCAGTTCTTC. This sequence encodes CASSPSPHGQGWYNEQFF.

The gene calls are TRBV30 and TRBJ2-7; maybe TRBD2 (5 bases). The V gene's germline CDR1 is GTSNPN and CDR2 SVGIG (reference sequence). V shed 5 bases and J shed 4 bases, with 9 bases lying between them. The CDR3 loop spans 11 amino acids. CDR3: CAWGGTYEQYF. CDR3 DNA sequence: TGTGCCTGGGGAGGAACGTACGAGCAGTACTTC.

This clonotype was picked up a small number of times. J is TRBJ2-5 and V is TRBV11-2; D perhaps matches TRBD1 (5 bases). CDR1 is SGHAT, CDR2 FQNNGV, per germline. Trimming stripped 0 bases from V and 14 bases from J, with 16 bases between. The CDR3 length is 13 residues. CDR3: CASSLDERQLPYF. CDR3 DNA sequence: TGTGCCAGCAGCTTAGACGAAAGACAGCTACCCTACTTC.

This clonotype was detected a few times. J is TRBJ2-5 and V is TRBV18; possible D gene TRBD1, 5 bases. The CDR3 runs to 14 residues. Trimming took off 1 base at V and 2 bases at J, with 8 bases between the two ends. Germline loops: CDR1 KGHSH, CDR2 LQKENI. The CDR3 coding sequence is TGTGCCAGCTCACCACAAAGGGGACAAGAGACCCAGTACTTC. Translation gives CASSPQRGQETQYF.

A few counts support this clonotype. This chain connects TRBV11-2 to TRBJ2-5, with TRBD2 matching 8 bases. Germline V gives CDR1 SGHAT, CDR2 FQNNGV. Unmatched junction bases numbered 9, after V lost 4 bases and J lost 2 bases. This CDR3 is 16 amino acids long. Here the CDR3 reads CASSYTGGKGQETQYF. The CDR3 DNA sequence: TGTGCCAGCAGCTACACGGGAGGGAAGGGACAAGAGACCCAGTACTTC.

At least ten counts were recorded for this clonotype. The chain couples TRBV12-3 or TRBV12-4 to TRBJ2-1; D is perhaps TRBD2 (5 bases). Between the trimmed V and J ends, which lost 7 bases and 7 bases, there was a span of 14 bases. The CDR3 runs to 13 residues. CDR3 residues: CASKVLARNEQFF. CDR3 bases: TGTGCCAGCAAGGTGTTAGCGAGGAATGAGCAGTTCTTC.

There are many counts of this clonotype. This chain uses TRBV27 with TRBJ2-2; D ambiguous. Germline V gene data show CDR1 as MNHEY and CDR2 as SMNVEV (reference sequence). CDR3 length: 14 residues. The V and J ends lost 7 bases and 3 bases respectively, with 12 bases between them. The CDR3 coding sequence is TGTGCCAGCAAGTTGTCCGGATACACCGGGGAGCTGTTTTTT. It is translated as CASKLSGYTGELFF.

The V gene is TRBV19, the J gene TRBJ2-2; D is possibly TRBD2 (7 bases). The CDR3 is made up of 15 amino acids. Trimming took off 3 bases at V and 3 bases at J, with 11 bases between the two ends. Germline V gene lookup returns CDR1 LNHDA and CDR2 SQIVND (reference sequence). The CDR3 sequence is CASSMGGPYTGELFF. The CDR3 DNA follows: TGTGCCAGTAGTATGGGGGGGCCGTACACCGGGGAGCTGTTTTTT.

This CDR3 reads CASSLGGTGTQPQHF. CDR3 nucleotide sequence: TGCGCCAGCAGCTTGGGTGGGACAGGGACTCAGCCCCAGCATTTT. This chain uses TRBV5-1 with TRBJ1-5; 9 positions match TRBD1. Germline V gives CDR1 SGHRS, CDR2 YFSETQ. This CDR3 has 15 amino acids. V trimming: 0 bases; J trimming: 6 bases; junction bases outside the gene matches: 4.

This clonotype has a count of ten or more. The chain couples TRBV27 to TRBJ2-7; D might be TRBD1 (6 bases). Germline V gives CDR1 MNHEY, CDR2 SMNVEV (reference sequence). CDR3 length: 14 residues. With 6 bases removed from V and 4 bases from J, the gap between germline ends came to 16 bases. CDR3 region: CASSYRDFGYEQYF. CDR3 DNA: TGTGCCAGCAGCTACAGGGATTTCGGATACGAGCAGTACTTC.

J is TRBJ2-1 and V is TRBV20-1; 10 bases map to TRBD2. The V segment lost 3 bases and the J segment 4 bases; nucleotides outside the gene matches: 9. CDR1 and CDR2 from the germline V gene are DFQATT and SNEGSKA (reference sequence). The CDR3 totals 16 residues. For the CDR3, the DNA is TGCAGTGCTAGGAGAGTAGCGGGGGGACTATACAATGAGCAGTTCTTC. Protein sequence: CSARRVAGGLYNEQFF.

The chain carries TRBV28 and TRBJ1-6; D is uncertain. CDR1 and CDR2 (germline): MDHEN, SYDVKM. CDR3 length equals 12 residues. The ends were cut back, 6 bases at V and 6 bases at J, with 6 bases in the middle. CDR3: CASSRVNSPLHF. The CDR3 DNA is TGTGCCAGCAGCCGGGTTAATTCACCCCTCCACTTT.

This clonotype has a handful of counts. The chain uses TRBV3-1 and TRBJ2-1; D uncertain. The germline CDR1 and CDR2 sequences are LGHDT and YNNKEL (reference sequence). The CDR3 contains 13 residues. Trimming stripped 1 base from V and 12 bases from J, with 13 bases between. The CDR3 sequence: CASSQGKRIGQFF. In DNA form, the CDR3 reads TGTGCCAGCAGCCAAGGTAAAAGGATTGGGCAGTTCTTC.

The chain couples TRBV7-9 to TRBJ1-4; 9 nucleotides agree with TRBD1. Looked up from germline, CDR1 is SEHNR and CDR2 is FQNEAQ (reference sequence). The CDR3 contains 15 residues. V trimming: 5 bases; J trimming: 8 bases; junction bases outside the gene matches: 9. Written as DNA, the CDR3 is TGTGCCAGCAGCCCGTCCGGGACAGGGATCGAAAAACTGTTTTTT. Its protein product is CASSPSGTGIEKLFF.

This clonotype appeared a few times. The chain links TRBV10-3 to TRBJ1-1, with 9 bases lining up with TRBD1. CDR1 is ENHRY and CDR2 is SYGVKD in the germline V gene. The length of the CDR3 is 16 residues. The V and J ends lost 5 bases and 1 base, in that order; junction bases with no gene match: 8. DNA of the CDR3: TGTGCCATCAGTCCGGGACAGGGATCCGGGAACACTGAAGCTTTCTTT. Its protein is CAISPGQGSGNTEAFF.

This chain joins TRBV6-4 and TRBJ1-2, with 10 bases fitting TRBD1. The CDR3 extends over 19 amino acids. Trimming took 7 bases from V and 4 from J; bases not matched to a gene: 21. Germline-derived CDR1 and CDR2 are MRHNA and SNTAGT. The CDR3 spells CASMASVPGQGSVFYGYTF. The CDR3 nucleotides are TGTGCCAGCATGGCCTCAGTCCCGGGACAGGGGTCGGTCTTCTATGGCTACACCTTC.

This chain joins TRBV20-1 and TRBJ2-7; D is unclear. With 6 bases removed from V and 2 bases from J, the gap between germline ends came to 11 bases. This CDR3 region has 12 residues. CDR1 and CDR2 from the germline V gene are DFQATT and SNEGSKA (reference sequence). Written as DNA, the CDR3 is TGCAGTGCCCCCGGCAGCCCCTACGAGCAGTACTTC. It yields the protein CSAPGSPYEQYF.

This sequence joins TRBV20-1 and TRBJ1-5; TRBD1 is a possible D gene (5 bases). The V end lost 6 bases, the J end lost 0 bases, and 18 bases lay between the germline ends. Germline CDR1 is DFQATT and CDR2 is SNEGSKA (reference sequence). The CDR3 contains 16 residues. Written as DNA, the CDR3 is TGCAGTGCCCCCTTGGGGGGGTGGGATAGCAATCAGCCCCAGCATTTT. This encodes CSAPLGGWDSNQPQHF.

The table lists this clonotype with a few counts. The V gene is TRBV10-1, the J gene TRBJ2-3; possibly TRBD2 for D (6 bases). CDR3 length: 15 residues. Per the germline V gene, CDR1 is WNHNN and CDR2 is SYGVQD (reference sequence). The V and J ends lost 7 bases and 5 bases respectively, with 19 bases between them. The CDR3 sequence is CASTLSRARGDTQYF. In DNA form, the CDR3 reads TGCGCCAGCACCTTATCTCGGGCGCGGGGAGATACGCAGTATTTT.

This clonotype came up a few times. The CDR3 nucleotides are TGTGCCAGCAGCAGGGGGACAGCCTACAATGAGCAGTTCTTC. Protein product: CASSRGTAYNEQFF. The chain links TRBV5-5 to TRBJ2-1; 7 bases map to TRBD1. Germline CDR1 is SGHKS and CDR2 is YYEKEE (reference sequence). The CDR3 loop spans 14 amino acids. V shed 4 bases and J 2 bases; nucleotides not matched to a gene: 3.

The chain recombines TRBV29-1 with TRBJ2-3; 7 positions match TRBD1. Germline loops: CDR1 SQVTM, CDR2 ANQGSEA. CDR3 length: 15 amino acids. Trimming took 6 bases from V and 0 from J; bases not matched to a gene: 9. CDR3 protein: CSVALWTGSTDTQYF. CDR3 coding DNA: TGCAGCGTGGCCTTATGGACAGGTAGCACAGATACGCAGTATTTT.